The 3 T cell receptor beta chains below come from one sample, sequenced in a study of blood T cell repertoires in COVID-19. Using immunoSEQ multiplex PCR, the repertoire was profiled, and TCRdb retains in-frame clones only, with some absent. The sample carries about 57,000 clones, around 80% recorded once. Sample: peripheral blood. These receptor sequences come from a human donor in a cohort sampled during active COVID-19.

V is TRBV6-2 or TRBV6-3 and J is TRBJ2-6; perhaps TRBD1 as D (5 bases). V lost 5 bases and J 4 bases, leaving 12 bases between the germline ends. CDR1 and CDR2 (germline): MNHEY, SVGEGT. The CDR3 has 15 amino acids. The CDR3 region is CASSQRQSGANVLTF. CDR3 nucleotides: TGTGCCAGCAGTCAACGACAGTCCGGGGCCAACGTCCTGACTTTC.

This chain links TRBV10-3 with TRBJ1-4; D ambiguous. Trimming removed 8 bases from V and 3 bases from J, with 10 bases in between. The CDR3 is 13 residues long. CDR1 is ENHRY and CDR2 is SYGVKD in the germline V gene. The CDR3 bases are TGTGCCATCCGGGCGGGTGCTAATGAAAAACTGTTTTTT. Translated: CAIRAGANEKLFF.

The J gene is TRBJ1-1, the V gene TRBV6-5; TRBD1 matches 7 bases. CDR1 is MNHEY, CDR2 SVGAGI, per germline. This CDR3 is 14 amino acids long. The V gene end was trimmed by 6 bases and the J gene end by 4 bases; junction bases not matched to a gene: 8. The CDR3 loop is CASRETGRATEAFF. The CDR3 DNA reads TGTGCCAGCAGGGAGACAGGGCGGGCCACTGAAGCTTTCTTT.